This T cell receptor (beta chain) is drawn from a study of CD8 T cells in ankylosing spondylitis (dated 2017 in TCRdb). Concerning the study at large: T cell receptor beta repertoires were profiled in healthy donors and ankylosing spondylitis patients so that disease-linked TCR variants could be found. The full study cohort comprised around 25 ankylosing spondylitis patients and roughly 110 healthy donors. Samples of peripheral blood were taken, and for ankylosing spondylitis patients, synovial fluid was collected as well. General study outcomes and caveats: Some of the motif variants had been reported before in the synovial fluid and blood of reactive arthritis patients, a finding that suggests common disease-initiation mechanisms. In peripheral blood, the disease-linked clones were found at relatively low frequencies and had a CD8+ phenotype. The disease-linked clones were reported as significantly enriched in matched synovial fluid samples from ankylosing spondylitis patients. Blood from ankylosing spondylitis patients appeared to be characterized by a TCR beta motif composed of 7 to 9 highly homologous amino acid variants.

This clonotype was seen repeatedly, ten times or more. Its antigen target is currently unknown. The record has no base qualities; no much larger clone is one base away. Instrument used: Illumina HiSeq 2500. Quantitative 5'-RACE with molecular barcodes was used to prepare TCR beta libraries. As for the original processing: A new computational method, built on a probabilistic model of VDJ rearrangement, was used to identify disease-linked TCR variants. In-frame beta chains were kept once TCRdb had trimmed the public reads at Q25 with fastp and called clones with MiXCR. Here each entry gathers all rows of one CDR3 protein and keeps the most common genes and DNA. Clone size and V and J calls follow TCRdb, not the original study. The sample table records approximately 150,000 distinct CDR3 sequences; about 15% of these occur just once. The top ten hold approximately 30% of the sample. The germline ends are 9 bases apart after V is trimmed by 6 bases and J by 4 bases. CDR1 and CDR2 are read off the germline V gene as MDHEN and SYDVKM. Its CDR3 holds 13 amino acids, cysteine through phenylalanine. Kept here is only the CDR3 DNA, which spans 39 bases and is read in frame from base 1.

Sequencing was done on a sample of blood, either unsorted or a sorted T cell fraction (not recorded which). The V and J segments used are TRBV28 and TRBJ2-2; the D gene cannot be resolved reliably. This receptor was obtained from a male donor with ankylosing spondylitis. The CDR3 reads CASRWGVTGELFF. At the DNA level, the sequence is TGTGCCAGCAGGTGGGGTGTCACCGGGGAGCTGTTTTTT.